Following are 3 T cell receptor beta chains from one sample sequenced in a study of T-cell reconstitution after alpha-beta-depleted transplantation in children (dated by TCRdb to 2016 to 2017). Receptors were amplified or captured by PCR. TCRdb lists the instrument as Illumina HiSeq 2500. To normalize quantification of the TCRbeta repertoire, the TCR libraries were built with molecular barcoding that relied on unique molecular identifiers. TCRdb trimmed the raw reads at Q25, called clones with MiXCR and kept productive beta chains. Identical CDR3 proteins give one entry, which carries the most common genes and DNA. Across this sample there are some 520,000 distinct CDR3 sequences, with approximately 32% seen only once. The top ten clonotypes cover approximately 2.3% of the sample. This specimen consisted of PBMCs from the stem cell graft donor, obtained from the stem cell graft. Receptors originate from a human donor who donated a stem cell graft to a child with aplastic anemia.

The chain links TRBV2 to TRBJ2-5, with D possibly matching TRBD2 (5 bases). The CDR3 spans 14 residues. The germline V gene encodes CDR1 SNHLY and CDR2 FYNNEI. V lost 6 bases and J 4 bases, leaving 15 bases between the germline ends. In nucleotides, the CDR3 is TGTGCCAGCAGGGTGGCAGGCGGGCGAGAGACCCAGTACTTC. Protein sequence: CASRVAGGRETQYF.

The chain employs TRBV19 and TRBJ2-5; the D is unclear. Germline-derived CDR1 and CDR2 are LNHDA and SQIVND (reference sequence). The V end lost 7 bases, the J end lost 1 base, and 19 bases lay between the germline ends. This CDR3 comprises 16 residues. The CDR3 sequence: CASKGGHNRLQETQYF. The CDR3 DNA sequence: TGTGCCAGTAAGGGCGGTCATAACAGACTCCAAGAGACCCAGTACTTC. The complete variable domain, with remaining parts taken from reference TRBV19 and TRBJ2-5, reads DGGITQSPKYLFRKEGQNVTLSCEQNLNHDAMYWYRQDPGQGLRLIYYSQIVNDFQKGDIAEGYSVSREKKESFPLTVTSAQKNPTAFYLCASKGGHNRLQETQYFGPGTRLLVL.

V usage is TRBV5-4 and J usage is TRBJ2-5; 10 bases agree with TRBD1. The CDR3 spans 13 residues. V shed 3 bases and J 6 bases; nucleotides not matched to a gene: 2. CDR1 SGHNT and CDR2 YYREEE come from the germline V gene (reference sequence). Here the CDR3 DNA reads TGTGCCAGCAGCTCGGGACAGGGGAAGACCCAGTACTTC. Protein sequence: CASSSGQGKTQYF.